This passage covers 15 T cell receptor beta chains from one sample sequenced in a study of T cell responses to AZD1222 COVID-19 vaccine. TCRdb's copy holds only in-frame clones and misses some; the assay was immunoSEQ multiplex PCR. The sample contains some 74,000 clones, 87% of which appear only once. The material sequenced was peripheral blood, taken 28 days after the second AZD1222 dose. The source is an adult who received the AZD1222 COVID-19 vaccine.

This chain joins TRBV18 and TRBJ2-5; 7 nucleotides agree with TRBD1. The germline gives CDR1 KGHSH, CDR2 LQKENI. This CDR3 spans 15 amino acids. The junction had 4 bases not matched to a gene; V was cut back by 3 bases and J by 0 bases. The CDR3 reads CASSPLQGYQETQYF. DNA of the CDR3: TGTGCCAGCTCACCTTTACAGGGGTACCAAGAGACCCAGTACTTC.

This rearrangement joins TRBV7-9 to TRBJ1-2; D uncertain. Germline CDR1 SEHNR, CDR2 FQNEAQ (reference sequence). This CDR3 is 11 amino acids long. Trimming removed 4 bases from V and 2 bases from J, with 2 bases in between. The CDR3 here is CASSSNYGYTF. The CDR3 DNA reads as TGTGCCAGCAGCTCGAACTATGGCTACACCTTC.

The chain has TRBV27 and TRBJ1-5, with a possible D match to TRBD1 (6 bases). V was cut by 2 bases and J by 3 bases, with 11 bases left in between. From germline, CDR1 is MNHEY and CDR2 SMNVEV (reference sequence). This CDR3 comprises 15 residues. CDR3 sequence: CASSLKTGFNQPQHF. CDR3 in DNA: TGTGCCAGCAGTTTAAAGACAGGATTCAATCAGCCCCAGCATTTT.

This chain uses TRBV7-6 with TRBJ2-2; D perhaps matches TRBD1 (5 bases). Trimming left V 2 bases short and J 6 bases short, with 13 bases between. The CDR3 extends over 15 amino acids. The germline gives CDR1 SGHVS, CDR2 FNYEAQ. The CDR3 sequence: CASSLSQGGSGELFF. The CDR3 DNA follows: TGTGCCAGCAGCTTATCTCAGGGTGGATCCGGGGAGCTGTTTTTT. Full variable domain (missing parts from reference TRBV7-6 and TRBJ2-2): GAGVSQSPRYKVTKRGQDVALRCDPISGHVSLYWYRQALGQGPEFLTYFNYEAQQDKSGLPNDRFSAERPEGSISTLTIQRTEQRDSAMYRCASSLSQGGSGELFFGEGSRLTVL.

The chain carries TRBV7-9 and TRBJ1-1; D possibly corresponds to TRBD1 (5 bases). The CDR3 is 12 amino acids. Trimming shortened V by 5 bases and J by 3 bases, and 7 bases separated the two germline ends. CDR1 is SEHNR, CDR2 FQNEAQ, per germline (reference sequence). The CDR3 region is CASSRGDTEAFF. The CDR3 DNA reads as TGTGCCAGCAGCAGGGGAGACACTGAAGCTTTCTTT.

This chain connects TRBV7-8 to TRBJ1-4; D may be TRBD1 (6 bases). The CDR3 sequence is 16 residues long. Germline V gives CDR1 SGHVS, CDR2 FQNEAQ. Trimming removed 6 bases from V and 5 bases from J, with 19 bases in between. The CDR3 here is CASRRRRDKINEKLFF. In DNA form, the CDR3 reads TGTGCCAGCAGACGTCGCCGGGACAAGATAAATGAAAAACTGTTTTTT.

The rearrangement joins TRBV5-8 to TRBJ2-5; D ambiguous. Germline CDR1 reads SGHTS; CDR2 reads YDEGEE. There are 12 residues in the CDR3. Trimming left V 3 bases short and J 5 bases short, with 8 bases between. CDR3 nucleotide sequence: TGTGCCAGCAGCTCGATCGGGGAGACCCAGTACTTC. Its translation: CASSSIGETQYF.

The V gene is TRBV6-5, the J gene TRBJ1-5; unclear D gene. Trimming shortened V by 3 bases and J by 4 bases, and 10 bases separated the two germline ends. Germline lookup yields CDR1 MNHEY and CDR2 SVGAGI. The CDR3 is 14 amino acids. The CDR3 protein is CASSYGRKNQPQHF. CDR3 sequence (DNA): TGTGCCAGCAGTTATGGACGGAAAAATCAGCCCCAGCATTTT.

This clone was observed once. CDR3 DNA sequence: TGTGCCAGCAGCACCCGGACAGCCTCTGGAAACACCATATATTTT. Protein sequence: CASSTRTASGNTIYF. J is TRBJ1-3 and V is TRBV7-9; the D gene is possibly TRBD1 (6 bases). Trimming stripped 5 bases from V and 0 bases from J, with 11 bases between. The CDR3 length is 15 residues. Per the germline V gene, CDR1 is SEHNR and CDR2 is FQNEAQ (reference sequence). Combining the CDR3 with reference TRBV7-9 and TRBJ1-3 gives the whole variable domain DTGVSQNPRHKITKRGQNVTFRCDPISEHNRLYWYRQTLGQGPEFLTYFQNEAQLEKSRLLSDRFSAERPKGSFSTLEIQRTEQGDSAMYLCASSTRTASGNTIYFGEGSWLTVV.

In its sample, this clone was seen once. This chain links TRBV6-2 or TRBV6-3 with TRBJ2-2; 11 bases are shared with TRBD2. The J segment lost 4 bases and the V segment lost 2 bases, leaving 6 bases of the junction unmatched. CDR3 length equals 17 residues. Germline V gene sequence: CDR1 MNHEY, CDR2 SVGEGT. CDR3 in amino acids: CASSYTGLAGSTGELFF. The CDR3 DNA sequence: TGTGCCAGCAGTTACACTGGACTAGCGGGTTCCACCGGGGAGCTGTTTTTT.

This chain links TRBV3-1 (or the pseudogene TRBV3-2) with TRBJ2-1; TRBD2 matches 7 bases. Germline V lookup: CDR1 LGHDT, CDR2 YNNKEL (reference sequence). The V and J ends lost 1 base and 5 bases, in that order; junction bases with no gene match: 8. This CDR3 region has 16 residues. For the CDR3, the DNA is TGTGCCAGCAGCCAAGGCCTTAGCGGGCCCCACAATGAGCAGTTCTTC. Its protein product is CASSQGLSGPHNEQFF.

The rearrangement links TRBV5-5 to TRBJ2-5; 7 positions match TRBD2. The V gene's germline CDR1 is SGHKS and CDR2 YYEKEE (reference sequence). The CDR3 is 16 residues long. Losses at the gene ends were 3 bases for V and 3 bases for J; bases not matched to a gene: 11. In nucleotides, the CDR3 is TGTGCCAGCAGCTCCGTCCGGGGCGGGAGAGAAGAGACCCAGTACTTC. Its protein product is CASSSVRGGREETQYF.

The chain couples TRBV5-1 to TRBJ2-1; TRBD2 is a possible D gene (6 bases). Germline assignment: CDR1 SGHRS and CDR2 YFSETQ. V was clipped by 0 bases and J by 5 bases, with 12 bases between them. The CDR3 sequence is 15 residues long. The CDR3 nucleotides are TGCGCCAGCAGCTTGGACGGGAGCCCAAACAATGAGCAGTTCTTC. Translating it yields CASSLDGSPNNEQFF.

The J gene is TRBJ1-2, the V gene TRBV11-2; 8 nucleotides align to TRBD1. Germline V lookup: CDR1 SGHAT, CDR2 FQNNGV. This CDR3 spans 11 amino acids. The V and J ends lost 5 bases and 13 bases, in that order; junction bases with no gene match: 6. DNA of the CDR3: TGTGCCAGCAGCCTACGACAGGGGTCCACCTTC. Translation gives CASSLRQGSTF. Filled out from reference TRBV11-2 and TRBJ1-2, the complete variable domain reads EAGVAQSPRYKIIEKRQSVAFWCNPISGHATLYWYQQILGQGPKLLIQFQNNGVVDDSQLPKDRFSAERLKGVDSTLKIQPAKLEDSAVYLCASSLRQGSTFGSGTRLTVV.

The chain links TRBV7-9 to TRBJ1-2, with 7 nucleotides matching TRBD1. The ends lost 4 bases at V and 4 bases at J; junction bases unmatched: 3. The length of the CDR3 is 13 residues. Germline-derived CDR1 and CDR2 are SEHNR and FQNEAQ (reference sequence). The CDR3 nucleotides are TGTGCCAGCAGCTCAGGACAGGTCTATGGCTACACCTTC. Protein: CASSSGQVYGYTF.